This T cell receptor (beta chain) stems from a study of blood T cells in healthy people across ages (dated by TCRdb to the mid-2010s). About the study as a whole: In model experiments, roughly one uniquely barcoded TCR beta cDNA molecule per two T cells was captured by template switching. For two donors (one aged 18 to 30 and one aged 80 or older), the study analyzed two additional independent replicas of 1 million unique cDNA reads from the same blood draw. The donors were split into four age groups: young (average about 16 years), middle-aged (around 37), aged (roughly 65) and long-lived (roughly 88). To avoid experimental bias, donors of different ages were distributed randomly across sequencing lanes. The study measured age-related changes in TCR beta repertoire diversity using deep sequencing normalized with unique cDNA molecular identifiers. General findings and caveats noted by the study authors: Because the CMV infection status of the donors was unknown, age-related changes in expanded clonotypes may potentially have been confounded. The percentage of naive T cells measured by flow cytometry correlated strongly with observed TCR beta diversity. Observed TCR beta diversity per million T cells fell roughly linearly with age, and a significant reduction was already apparent by age around 40. The long-lived group showed more naive CD4+ T cells, fewer expanded clones and increased TCR diversity than the aged group, suggesting age selection. Because profiling used bulk unsorted PBMCs, naive and antigen-experienced compartments could not be compared conclusively. Estimates of total diversity based on one million sequenced T cells were considered lower bounds and underestimates.

Receptor libraries were prepared by 5' RACE. Sequencing took place on an Illumina HiSeq 2500. A second PCR of roughly 6 to 12 cycles was performed with a sample-barcoded 5' primer and a J-beta primer mix. A template-switch 5' adaptor carrying 12 random nucleotides introduced a unique molecular identifier onto each TCR beta cDNA molecule. Each sample yielded at least 3 million CDR3-containing paired-end reads. First-strand cDNA was synthesized from all RNA with the Mint cDNA synthesis kit, primed by a TRBC-specific oligonucleotide. After uracil-DNA glycosylase treatment, a first 18-cycle PCR used universal primers M1SS and BC2_uni_R on all cDNA. Turning to the authors' computational methods: Normalization of each sample was performed by random selection of 1 million high-quality reads, each carrying a distinct molecular identifier. Reads sharing molecular identifiers were discarded rather than binned into consensus sequences. CDR3 identification, clonotype clustering and error correction used MiTCR with a Q25 quality threshold and the strictest error-elimination algorithm. A nonparametric unseen species model using Euler transformation provided a lower-bound estimate of total TCR beta diversity. In-frame beta chains were kept once TCRdb had trimmed the public reads at Q25 with fastp and called clones with MiXCR. Duplicate CDR3 protein sequences are folded into a single record with the most common DNA and genes. What appears here as the V and J calls and clone size reflects TCRdb's work, not the paper's. The sample yields about 830,000 distinct CDR3 sequences; roughly 60% were counted once. The ten largest clones take up 25% to 30% of the sample.

Donors were under 40 systemically healthy Caucasian individuals from Russia aged roughly 6 to 100 years. Approximately 9.3 milliliters of peripheral blood were drawn from each donor into EDTA-treated Vacutainer tubes. PBMCs were isolated by Ficoll-Paque density-gradient centrifugation, with at least 7 million obtained per sample. Total RNA, at least 6 micrograms per sample, was extracted from PBMCs with Trizol reagent. Naive CD45RAhigh/CD27high T cell percentages were measured by flow cytometry on a PBMC aliquot from every donor. On this clonotype: Its antigen remains undetermined. Base qualities are not recorded, but no much larger clone differs from it by a single base.

Relative to germline, V is 4 bases shorter and J is 0 bases shorter, with 18 bases between their ends. CDR1 and CDR2 were assigned from the germline V gene (reference sequence) as SEHNR and FQNEAQ. Including cysteine and phenylalanine, the CDR3 has 17 amino acids. Only CDR3 DNA is held: 51 bases, read in frame from base 1. Sample: blood. This chain is built from TRBV7-9 and TRBJ1-1; TRBD1 might be the D gene, on 6 matching bases. This receptor was identified in a man younger than 40 in good health. The DNA reads TGTGCCAGCAGCTCCCCCCGGGGGCGGCCAATGAACACTGAAGCTTTCTTT. This encodes CASSSPRGRPMNTEAFF.